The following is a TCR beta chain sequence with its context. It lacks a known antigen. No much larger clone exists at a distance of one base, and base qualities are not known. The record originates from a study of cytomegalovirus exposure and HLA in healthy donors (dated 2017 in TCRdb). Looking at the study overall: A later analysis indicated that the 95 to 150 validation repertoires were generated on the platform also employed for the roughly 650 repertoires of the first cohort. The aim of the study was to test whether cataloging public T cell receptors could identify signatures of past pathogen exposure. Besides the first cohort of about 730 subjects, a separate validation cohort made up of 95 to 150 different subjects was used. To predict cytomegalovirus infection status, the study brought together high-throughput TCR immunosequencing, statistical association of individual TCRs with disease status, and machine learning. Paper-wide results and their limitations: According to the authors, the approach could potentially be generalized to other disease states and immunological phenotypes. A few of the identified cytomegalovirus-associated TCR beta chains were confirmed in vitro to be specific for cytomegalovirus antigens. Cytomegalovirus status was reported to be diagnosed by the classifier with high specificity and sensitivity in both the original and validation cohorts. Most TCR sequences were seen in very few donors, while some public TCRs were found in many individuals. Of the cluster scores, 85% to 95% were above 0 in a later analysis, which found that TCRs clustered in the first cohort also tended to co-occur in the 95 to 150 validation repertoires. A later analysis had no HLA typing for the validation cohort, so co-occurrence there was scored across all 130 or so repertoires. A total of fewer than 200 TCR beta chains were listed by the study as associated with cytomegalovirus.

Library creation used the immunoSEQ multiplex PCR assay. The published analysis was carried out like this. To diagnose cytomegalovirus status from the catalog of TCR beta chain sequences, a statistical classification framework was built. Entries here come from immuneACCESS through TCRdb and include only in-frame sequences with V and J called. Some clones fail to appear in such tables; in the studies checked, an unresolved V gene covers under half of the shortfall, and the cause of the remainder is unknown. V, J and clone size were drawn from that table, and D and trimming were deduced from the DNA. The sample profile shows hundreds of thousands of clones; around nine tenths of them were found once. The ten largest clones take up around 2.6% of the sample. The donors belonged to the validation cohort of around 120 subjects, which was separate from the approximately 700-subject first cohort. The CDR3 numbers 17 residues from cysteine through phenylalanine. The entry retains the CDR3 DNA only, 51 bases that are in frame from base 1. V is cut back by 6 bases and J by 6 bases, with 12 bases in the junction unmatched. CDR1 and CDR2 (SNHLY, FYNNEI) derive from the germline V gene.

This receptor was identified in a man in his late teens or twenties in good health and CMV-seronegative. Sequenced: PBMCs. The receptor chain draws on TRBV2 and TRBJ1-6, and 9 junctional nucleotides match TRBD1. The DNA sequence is TGTGCCAGCAGGATCGAAGGGACAGGGTCACCTAATTCACCCCTCCACTTT. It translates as CASRIEGTGSPNSPLHF.